This T cell receptor beta chain is from a study of blood T cell repertoires in COVID-19. As for the study in general: The origin of the acute and convalescent COVID-19 samples was the United States, Italy and Spain.

In the original workflow: Researchers report that nucleated cell counts were estimated from reference gene primer amplification. Profiled with immunoSEQ multiplex PCR; TCRdb holds only in-frame clones, not every one. The V and J calls and clone size are taken from that table; D and trimming were inferred from the DNA. The table includes about 250,000 clones, over 75% detected once. With 2 bases removed from V and 0 bases from J, the gap between germline ends came to 7 bases. The CDR3 sequence is 14 residues long. The germline V gene has CDR1 SGHTA and CDR2 FQGTGA. Categorization into cohorts depended on clinical history that participants reported.

What was sequenced was PBMCs or T cells enriched from blood (not recorded which). This TCR was recovered from a woman aged 45-59 years with acute COVID-19. The chain combines TRBV7-3 with TRBJ1-1; D gene uncertain. This CDR3 is CASSLSGLNTEAFF. In DNA, the CDR3 is TGTGCCAGCAGCTTATCAGGCCTGAACACTGAAGCTTTCTTT.